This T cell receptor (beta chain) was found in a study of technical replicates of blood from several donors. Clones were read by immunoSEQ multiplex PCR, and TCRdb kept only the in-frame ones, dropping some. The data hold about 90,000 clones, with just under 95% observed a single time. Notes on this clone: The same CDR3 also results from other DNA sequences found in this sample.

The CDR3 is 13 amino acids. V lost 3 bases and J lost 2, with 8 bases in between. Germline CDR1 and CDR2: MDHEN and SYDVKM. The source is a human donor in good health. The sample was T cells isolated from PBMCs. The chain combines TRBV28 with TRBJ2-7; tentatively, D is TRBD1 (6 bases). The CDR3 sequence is CASSLNRAYEQYF. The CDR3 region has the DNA TGTGCCAGCAGTTTGAACAGGGCCTACGAGCAGTACTTC.